The entry below gives a single T cell receptor (beta chain) sequence along with its context. The antigen remains unidentified. The sample is drawn from a study of cytomegalovirus exposure and HLA in healthy donors. General study points: A likely sequencing artifact accounted for one observed cluster of highly shared sequence variants. About 87% or about 30% of the time was how often most TCR beta V segments were productive, according to an earlier analysis. The sole available immune exposure information was CMV serostatus. It was reportedly the case that the classifier diagnosed cytomegalovirus status with high specificity and sensitivity.

The CDR3 contains 14 residues. Germline V gives CDR1 SQVTM, CDR2 ANQGSEA. V shed 5 bases, J shed 0 bases, and the junction held 6 bases outside the gene matches. PCR used 60 Vbeta primers and 13 Jbeta primers. Clones were sequenced by immunoSEQ multiplex PCR, and TCRdb holds only the in-frame ones, with some missing. Of roughly 170,000 clones in the sample, under 85% were seen once. The receptor's source is a woman in her 30s in good health and CMV-seronegative. The chain carries TRBV29-1 and TRBJ1-1, with 7 positions matching TRBD1. Sequencing was performed on PBMCs. The CDR3 DNA reads TGCAGCGTTCAACAGGGGAACATGAACACTGAAGCTTTCTTT. As protein: CSVQQGNMNTEAFF. Full variable domain (rest looked up from reference TRBV29-1 and TRBJ1-1): SAVISQKPSRDICQRGTSLTIQCQVDSQVTMMFWYRQQPGQSLTLIATANQGSEATYESGFVIDKFPISRPNLTFSTLTVSNMSPEDSSIYLCSVQQGNMNTEAFFGQGTRLTVV.